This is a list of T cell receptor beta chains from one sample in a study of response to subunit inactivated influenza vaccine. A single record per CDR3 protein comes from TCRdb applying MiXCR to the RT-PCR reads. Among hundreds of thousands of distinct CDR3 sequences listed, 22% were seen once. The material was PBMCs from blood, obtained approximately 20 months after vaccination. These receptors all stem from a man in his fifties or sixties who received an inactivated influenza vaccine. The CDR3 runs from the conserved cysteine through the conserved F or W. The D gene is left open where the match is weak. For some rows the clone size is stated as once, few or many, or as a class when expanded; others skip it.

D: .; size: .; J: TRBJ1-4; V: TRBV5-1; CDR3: CASGTQPSTNEKLFF; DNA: TGCGCCAGCGGGACTCAGCCTTCAACTAATGAAAAACTGTTTTTT
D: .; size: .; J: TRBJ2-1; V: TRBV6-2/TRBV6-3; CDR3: CADYRGSSSYNEQFF; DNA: TGTGCCGATTATAGGGGTTCGAGCTCCTACAATGAGCAGTTCTTC
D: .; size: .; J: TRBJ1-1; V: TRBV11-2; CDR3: CASSLAFVRGTEAFF; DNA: TGTGCCAGCAGCTTGGCGTTCGTTCGGGGCACTGAAGCTTTCTTT
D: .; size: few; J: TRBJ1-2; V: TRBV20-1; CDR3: CSARDRAYEGYTF; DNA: TGCAGTGCTAGAGATAGGGCCTATGAGGGCTACACCTTC
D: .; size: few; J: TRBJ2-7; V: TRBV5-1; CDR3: CASSSSGGLYEQYF; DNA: TGCGCCAGCAGCTCCTCGGGGGGCCTCTACGAGCAGTACTTC
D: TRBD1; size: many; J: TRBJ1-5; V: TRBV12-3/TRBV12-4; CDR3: CASRKGQGYSNQPQHF; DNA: TGTGCCAGCAGAAAGGGACAGGGCTATAGCAATCAGCCCCAGCATTTT
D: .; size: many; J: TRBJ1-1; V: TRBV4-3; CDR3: CASSPGHNTEAFF; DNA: TGCGCCAGCAGCCCCGGACATAACACTGAAGCTTTCTTT
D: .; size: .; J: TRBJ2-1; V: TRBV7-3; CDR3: CASSGSVYNEQFF; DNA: TGTGCCAGCAGCGGGAGCGTTTACAATGAGCAGTTCTTC
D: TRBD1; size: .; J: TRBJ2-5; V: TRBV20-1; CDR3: CSARDPLSGGLGETQYF; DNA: TGCAGTGCTAGAGATCCTCTGTCAGGGGGTTTGGGAGAGACCCAGTACTTC
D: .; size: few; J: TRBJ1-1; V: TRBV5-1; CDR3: CASSLAVIGGVGNTEAFF; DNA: TGCGCCAGCAGCTTGGCCGTTATTGGTGGAGTGGGGAACACTGAAGCTTTCTTT
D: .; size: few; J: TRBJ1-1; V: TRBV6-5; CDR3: CASSYSLDSLMNTEAFF; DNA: TGTGCCAGCAGTTACTCGTTGGACAGCCTCATGAACACTGAAGCTTTCTTT
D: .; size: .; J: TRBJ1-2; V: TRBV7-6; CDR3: CASSLDTGSNYGYTF; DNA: TGTGCCAGCAGCTTAGATACAGGATCTAACTATGGCTACACCTTC
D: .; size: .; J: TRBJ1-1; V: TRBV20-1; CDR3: CSARQGHLNTEAFF; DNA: TGCAGTGCTAGGCAGGGTCACCTGAACACTGAAGCTTTCTTT
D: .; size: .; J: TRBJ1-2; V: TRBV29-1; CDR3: CSVSIAMDYGYTF; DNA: TGCAGCGTTTCTATAGCGATGGACTATGGCTACACCTTC
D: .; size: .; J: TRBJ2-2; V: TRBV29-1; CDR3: CSVASQGPHGELFF; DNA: TGCAGCGTTGCTTCCCAGGGCCCACACGGGGAGCTGTTTTTT
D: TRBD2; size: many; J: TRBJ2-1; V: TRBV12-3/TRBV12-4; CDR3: CASTTAGGPGEQFF; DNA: TGTGCCAGCACCACTGCGGGAGGGCCAGGTGAGCAGTTCTTC
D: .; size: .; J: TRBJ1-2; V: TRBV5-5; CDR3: CASSLMVANYGYTF; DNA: TGTGCCAGCAGCTTGATGGTTGCTAACTATGGCTACACCTTC
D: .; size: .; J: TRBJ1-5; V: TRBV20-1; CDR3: CSARVHSRTPRYSNQPQHF; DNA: TGCAGTGCTAGGGTTCACAGCCGGACCCCAAGATATAGCAATCAGCCCCAGCATTTT
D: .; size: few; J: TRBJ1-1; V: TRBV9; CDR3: CASSVGSGNTEAFF; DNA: TGTGCCAGCAGCGTAGGAAGTGGGAACACTGAAGCTTTCTTT
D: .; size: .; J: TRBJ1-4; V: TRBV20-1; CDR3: CSASWGLGNEKLFF; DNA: TGCAGTGCTAGTTGGGGGCTGGGGAATGAAAAACTGTTTTTT
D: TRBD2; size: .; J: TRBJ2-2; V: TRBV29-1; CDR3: CSVEDLAANTGELFF; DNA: TGCAGCGTTGAAGATCTAGCGGCGAACACCGGGGAGCTGTTTTTT
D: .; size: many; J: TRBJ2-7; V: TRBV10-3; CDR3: CAIQTRDGGTYEQYF; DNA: TGTGCCATCCAAACGCGGGACGGAGGCACCTACGAGCAGTACTTC
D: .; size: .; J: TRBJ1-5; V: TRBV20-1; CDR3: CSATPGEYSNQPQHF; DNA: TGCAGTGCTACCCCAGGAGAATATAGCAATCAGCCCCAGCATTTT
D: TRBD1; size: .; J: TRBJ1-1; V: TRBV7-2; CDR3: CASTPTGIEAFF; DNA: TGTGCCAGCACCCCGACAGGGATTGAAGCTTTCTTT
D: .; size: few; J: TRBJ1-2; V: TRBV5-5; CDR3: CASSLRQTSYGYTF; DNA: TGTGCCAGCAGCTTGAGGCAGACTAGCTATGGCTACACCTTC
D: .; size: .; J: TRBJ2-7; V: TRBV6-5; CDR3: CASSYLGVSSYEQYF; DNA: TGTGCCAGCAGTTACTTAGGTGTGAGCTCCTACGAGCAGTACTTC
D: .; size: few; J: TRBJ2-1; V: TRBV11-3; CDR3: CASSPNGDEQFF; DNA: TGTGCCAGCAGCCCAAACGGGGATGAGCAGTTCTTC
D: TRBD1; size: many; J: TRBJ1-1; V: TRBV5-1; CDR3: CASSQGQYTEAFF; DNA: TGTGCCAGCAGCCAGGGACAGTACACTGAAGCTTTCTTT
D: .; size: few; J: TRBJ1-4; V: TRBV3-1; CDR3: CASSQREFNEKLFF; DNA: TGTGCCAGCAGCCAACGGGAGTTTAATGAAAAACTGTTTTTT
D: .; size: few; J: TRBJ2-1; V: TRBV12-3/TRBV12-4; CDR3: CASRSRRAERSYNEQFF; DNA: TGTGCCAGCAGATCCCGACGAGCGGAGAGATCCTACAATGAGCAGTTCTTC
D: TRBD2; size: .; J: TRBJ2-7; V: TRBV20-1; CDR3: CSARALGWEGNYEQYF; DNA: TGCAGTGCTAGAGCCTTAGGGTGGGAGGGTAACTACGAGCAGTACTTC
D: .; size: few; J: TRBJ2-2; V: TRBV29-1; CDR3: CSAVGRVDTGELFF; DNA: TGCAGCGCCGTCGGGCGGGTGGACACCGGGGAGCTGTTTTTT
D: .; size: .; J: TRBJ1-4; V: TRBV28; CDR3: CASRRPGHEIPEKLFF; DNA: TGTGCCAGCAGACGGCCGGGACACGAAATTCCCGAAAAACTGTTTTTT
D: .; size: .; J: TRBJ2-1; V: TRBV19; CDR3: CASKRALSYNEQFF; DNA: TGTGCCAGTAAACGGGCTCTCTCCTACAATGAGCAGTTCTTC
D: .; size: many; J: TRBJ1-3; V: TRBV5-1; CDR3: CASSLGTGNTIYF; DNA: TGTGCCAGCAGTTTAGGGACGGGGAACACCATATATTTT
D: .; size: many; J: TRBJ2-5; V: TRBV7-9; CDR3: CASSQEGETQYF; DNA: TGTGCCAGCAGCCAAGAGGGAGAGACCCAGTACTTC
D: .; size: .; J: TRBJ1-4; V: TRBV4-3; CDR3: CASSQRRGAGDEKLFF; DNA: TGCGCCAGCAGCCAAAGGAGGGGGGCAGGGGATGAAAAACTGTTTTTT
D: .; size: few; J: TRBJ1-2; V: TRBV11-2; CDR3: CASSFPQWPYGYTF; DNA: TGTGCCAGCAGCTTCCCTCAGTGGCCCTATGGCTACACCTTC
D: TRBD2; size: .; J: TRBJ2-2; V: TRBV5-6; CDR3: CASTTGTSGRANTEELFF; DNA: TGTGCCAGCACCACGGGGACTAGCGGGAGGGCTAACACCGAGGAGCTGTTTTTT
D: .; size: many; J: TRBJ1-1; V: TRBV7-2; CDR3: CASSWALGSWEAFF; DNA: TGTGCCAGCAGCTGGGCTCTGGGGTCATGGGAAGCTTTCTTT
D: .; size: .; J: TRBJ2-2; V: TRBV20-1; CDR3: CSAKWGSDTGELFF; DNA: TGCAGTGCTAAATGGGGGAGTGACACCGGGGAGCTGTTTTTT
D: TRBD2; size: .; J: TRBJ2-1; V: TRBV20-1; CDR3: CSALPTSGRRDEQFF; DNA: TGCAGTGCTTTGCCCACTAGCGGGAGGCGCGATGAGCAGTTCTTC
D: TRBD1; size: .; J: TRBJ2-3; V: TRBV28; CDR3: CASSSWTGQDTQYF; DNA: TGTGCCAGCAGTTCCTGGACAGGGCAAGATACGCAGTATTTT
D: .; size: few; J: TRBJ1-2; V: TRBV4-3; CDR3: CASSQDPGLNYGYTF; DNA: TGCGCCAGCAGCCAAGATCCGGGGTTGAACTATGGCTACACCTTC
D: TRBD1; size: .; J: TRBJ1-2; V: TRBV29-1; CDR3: CSVYDTTGGLNYGYTF; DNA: TGCAGCGTTTATGACACGACAGGGGGCCTTAACTATGGCTACACCTTC
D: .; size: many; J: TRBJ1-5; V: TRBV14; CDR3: CASSQDGNQPQHF; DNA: TGTGCCAGCAGCCAGGACGGGAATCAGCCCCAGCATTTT
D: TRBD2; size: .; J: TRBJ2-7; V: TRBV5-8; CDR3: CASSPGRGVVYEQYF; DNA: TGTGCCAGCAGCCCTGGTCGGGGGGTGGTCTACGAGCAGTACTTC
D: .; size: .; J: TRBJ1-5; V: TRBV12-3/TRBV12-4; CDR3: CACSPREELGDLSNQPQHF; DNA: TGTGCCTGCAGTCCCAGGGAGGAGCTCGGGGACCTTAGCAATCAGCCCCAGCATTTT
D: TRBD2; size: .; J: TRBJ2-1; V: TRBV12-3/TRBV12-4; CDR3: CASETSNDNEQFF; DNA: TGTGCCAGCGAGACTAGCAACGACAATGAGCAGTTCTTC
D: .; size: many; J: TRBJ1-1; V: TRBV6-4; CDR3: CASSPRPTEAFF; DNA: TGTGCCAGCAGCCCCCGGCCTACTGAAGCTTTCTTT
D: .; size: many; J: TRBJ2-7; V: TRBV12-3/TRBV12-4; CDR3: CASSLGAGGSYEQYF; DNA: TGTGCCAGCAGTTTAGGAGCGGGCGGATCCTACGAGCAGTACTTC
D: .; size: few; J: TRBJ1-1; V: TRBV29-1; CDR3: CSTNPLFGEEAFF; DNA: TGCAGCACAAACCCCCTGTTTGGGGAAGAAGCTTTCTTT
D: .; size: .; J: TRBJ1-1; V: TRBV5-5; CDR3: CASSLRPGPERTEAFF; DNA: TGTGCCAGCAGCTTGAGACCGGGCCCGGAACGGACTGAAGCTTTCTTT
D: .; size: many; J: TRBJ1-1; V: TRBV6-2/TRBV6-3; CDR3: CASRKGTLSDTEAFF; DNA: TGTGCCAGCAGAAAGGGGACATTGTCGGACACTGAAGCTTTCTTT